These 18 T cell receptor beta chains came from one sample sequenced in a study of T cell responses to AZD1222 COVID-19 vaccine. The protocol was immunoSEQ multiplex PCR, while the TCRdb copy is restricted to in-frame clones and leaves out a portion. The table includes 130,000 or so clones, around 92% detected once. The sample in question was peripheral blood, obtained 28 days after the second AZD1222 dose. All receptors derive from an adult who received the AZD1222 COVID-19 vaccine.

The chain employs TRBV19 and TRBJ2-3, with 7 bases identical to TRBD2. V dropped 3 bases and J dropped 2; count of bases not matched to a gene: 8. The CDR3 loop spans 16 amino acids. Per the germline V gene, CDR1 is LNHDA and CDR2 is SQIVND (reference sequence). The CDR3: CASSIVLAVDTDTQYF. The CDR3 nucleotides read TGTGCCAGTAGTATCGTCCTAGCGGTCGACACAGATACGCAGTATTTT.

As DNA, the CDR3 is TGTGCCAGCAGCGGGGGCAGCGGGGGGGCCTACGAGCAGTACTTC. Translating it yields CASSGGSGGAYEQYF. The chain joins TRBV3-1 (or the pseudogene TRBV3-2) to TRBJ2-7, with TRBD2 matching 10 bases. The CDR3 has 15 residues. J gave up 2 bases and V 5 bases, and 6 bases lay outside the gene matches. The germline V gene has CDR1 LGHDT and CDR2 YNNKEL (reference sequence).

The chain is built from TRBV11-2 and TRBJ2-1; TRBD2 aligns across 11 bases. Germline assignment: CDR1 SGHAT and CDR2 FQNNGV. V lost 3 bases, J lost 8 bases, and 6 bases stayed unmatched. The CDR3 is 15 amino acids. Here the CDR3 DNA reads TGTGCCAGCAGCTTCGTTACTAGCGGGAGTCATGAGCAGTTCTTC. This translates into CASSFVTSGSHEQFF.

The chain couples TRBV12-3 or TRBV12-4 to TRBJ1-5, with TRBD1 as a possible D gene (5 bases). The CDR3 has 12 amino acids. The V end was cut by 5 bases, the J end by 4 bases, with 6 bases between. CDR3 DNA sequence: TGTGCCAGCAGTAGACAGAATCAGCCCCAGCATTTT. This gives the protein CASSRQNQPQHF.

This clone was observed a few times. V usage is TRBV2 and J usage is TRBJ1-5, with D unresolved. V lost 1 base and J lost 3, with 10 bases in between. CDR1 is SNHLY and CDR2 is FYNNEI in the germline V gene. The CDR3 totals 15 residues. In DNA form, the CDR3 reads TGTGCCAGCAGTGAAGGGAATGGCCTCAATCAGCCCCAGCATTTT. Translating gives CASSEGNGLNQPQHF.

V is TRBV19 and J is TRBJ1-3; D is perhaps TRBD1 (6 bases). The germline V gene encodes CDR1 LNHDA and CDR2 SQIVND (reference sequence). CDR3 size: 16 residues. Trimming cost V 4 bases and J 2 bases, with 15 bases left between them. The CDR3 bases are TGTGCCAGTAGTACCTCAGGGGATCCAACTGGAAACACCATATATTTT. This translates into CASSTSGDPTGNTIYF.

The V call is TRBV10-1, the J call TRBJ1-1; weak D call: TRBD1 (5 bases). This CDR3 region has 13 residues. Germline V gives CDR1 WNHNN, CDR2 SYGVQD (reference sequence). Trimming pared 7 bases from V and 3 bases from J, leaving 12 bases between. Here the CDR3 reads CASIYQGHTEAFF. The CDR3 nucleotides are TGCGCCAGCATTTACCAGGGTCACACTGAAGCTTTCTTT.

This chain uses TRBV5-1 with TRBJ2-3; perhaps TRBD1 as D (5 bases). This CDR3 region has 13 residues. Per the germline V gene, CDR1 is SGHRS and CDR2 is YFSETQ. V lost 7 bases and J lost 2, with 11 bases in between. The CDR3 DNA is TGCGCCAGCCGCCAGGGATTCACAGATACGCAGTATTTT. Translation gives CASRQGFTDTQYF.

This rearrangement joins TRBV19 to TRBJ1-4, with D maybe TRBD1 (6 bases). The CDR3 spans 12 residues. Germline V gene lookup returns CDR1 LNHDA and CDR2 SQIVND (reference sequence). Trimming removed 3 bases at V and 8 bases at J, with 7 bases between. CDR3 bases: TGTGCCAGTAGTATCAGGGGCGAAAAACTGTTTTTT. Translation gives CASSIRGEKLFF.

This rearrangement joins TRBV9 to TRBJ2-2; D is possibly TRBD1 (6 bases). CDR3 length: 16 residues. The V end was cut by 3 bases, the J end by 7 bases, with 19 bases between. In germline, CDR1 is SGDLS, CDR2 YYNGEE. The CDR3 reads CASSARLTQGIGELFF. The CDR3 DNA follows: TGTGCCAGCAGCGCTCGCCTTACTCAGGGGATCGGGGAGCTGTTTTTT.

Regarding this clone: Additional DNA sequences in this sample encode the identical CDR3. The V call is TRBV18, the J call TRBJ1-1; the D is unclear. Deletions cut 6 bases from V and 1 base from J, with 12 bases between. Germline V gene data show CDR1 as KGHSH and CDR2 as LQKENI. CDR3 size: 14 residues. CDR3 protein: CASSPWTGNTEAFF. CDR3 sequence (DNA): TGTGCCAGCTCTCCTTGGACGGGGAACACTGAAGCTTTCTTT.

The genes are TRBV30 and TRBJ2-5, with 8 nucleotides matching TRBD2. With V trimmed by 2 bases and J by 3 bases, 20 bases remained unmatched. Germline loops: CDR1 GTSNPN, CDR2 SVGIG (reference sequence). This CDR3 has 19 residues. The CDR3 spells CAWSPRGVAGSYYKETQYF. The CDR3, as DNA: TGTGCCTGGAGTCCCCGGGGGGTAGCGGGGAGCTATTACAAAGAGACCCAGTACTTC.

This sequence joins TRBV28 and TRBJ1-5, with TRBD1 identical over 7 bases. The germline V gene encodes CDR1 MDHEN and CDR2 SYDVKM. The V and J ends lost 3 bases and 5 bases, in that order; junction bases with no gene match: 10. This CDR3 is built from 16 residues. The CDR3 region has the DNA TGTGCCAGCAGTTTCCTCCGGGACAGCCCTCATCAGCCCCAGCATTTT. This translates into CASSFLRDSPHQPQHF.

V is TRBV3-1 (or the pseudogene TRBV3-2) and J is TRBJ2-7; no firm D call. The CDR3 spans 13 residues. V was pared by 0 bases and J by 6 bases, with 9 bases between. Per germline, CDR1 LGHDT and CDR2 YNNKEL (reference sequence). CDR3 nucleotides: TGTGCCAGCAGCCAAGAGGTTGGTTTCGAGCAGTACTTC. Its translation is CASSQEVGFEQYF.

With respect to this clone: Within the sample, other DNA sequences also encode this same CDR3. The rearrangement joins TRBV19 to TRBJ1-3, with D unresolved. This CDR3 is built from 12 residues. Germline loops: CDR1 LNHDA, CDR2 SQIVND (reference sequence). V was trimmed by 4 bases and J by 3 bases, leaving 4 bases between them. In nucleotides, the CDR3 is TGTGCCAGTAGTACGGATGGAAACACCATATATTTT. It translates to CASSTDGNTIYF.

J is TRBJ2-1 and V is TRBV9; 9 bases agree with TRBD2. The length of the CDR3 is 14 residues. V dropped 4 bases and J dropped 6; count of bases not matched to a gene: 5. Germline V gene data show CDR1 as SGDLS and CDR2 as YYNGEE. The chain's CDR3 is CASSIGTSINEQFF. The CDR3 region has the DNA TGTGCCAGCAGCATCGGGACTAGCATCAATGAGCAGTTCTTC. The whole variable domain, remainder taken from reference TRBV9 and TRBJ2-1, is DSGVTQTPKHLITATGQRVTLRCSPRSGDLSVYWYQQSLDQGLQFLIQYYNGEERAKGNILERFSAQQFPDLHSELNLSSLELGDSALYFCASSIGTSINEQFFGPGTRLTVL.

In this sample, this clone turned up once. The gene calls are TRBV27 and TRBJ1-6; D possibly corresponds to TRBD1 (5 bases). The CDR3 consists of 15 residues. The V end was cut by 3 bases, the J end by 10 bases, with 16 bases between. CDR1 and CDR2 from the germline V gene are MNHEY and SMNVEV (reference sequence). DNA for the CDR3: TGTGCCAGCAGTTTTGGCGGGACCGAGGTCTCACCCCTCCACTTT. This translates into CASSFGGTEVSPLHF.

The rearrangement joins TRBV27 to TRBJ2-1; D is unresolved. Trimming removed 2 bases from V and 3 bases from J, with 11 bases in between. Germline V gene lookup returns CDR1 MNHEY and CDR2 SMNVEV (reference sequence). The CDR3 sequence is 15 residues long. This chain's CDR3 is CASSLRSPLYNEQFF. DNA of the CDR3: TGTGCCAGCAGTTTACGGTCCCCCCTCTACAATGAGCAGTTCTTC.